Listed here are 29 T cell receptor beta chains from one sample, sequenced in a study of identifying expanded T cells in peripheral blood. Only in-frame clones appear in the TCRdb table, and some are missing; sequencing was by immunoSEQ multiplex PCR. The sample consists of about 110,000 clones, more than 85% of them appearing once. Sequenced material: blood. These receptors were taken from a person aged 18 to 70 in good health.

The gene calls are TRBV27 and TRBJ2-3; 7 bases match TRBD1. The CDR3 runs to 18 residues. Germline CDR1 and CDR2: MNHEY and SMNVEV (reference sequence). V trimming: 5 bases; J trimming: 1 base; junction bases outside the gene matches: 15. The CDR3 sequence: CASSPTNRGRRGTDTQYF. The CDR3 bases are TGTGCCAGCAGTCCAACAAACAGGGGCCGGCGTGGCACAGATACGCAGTATTTT.

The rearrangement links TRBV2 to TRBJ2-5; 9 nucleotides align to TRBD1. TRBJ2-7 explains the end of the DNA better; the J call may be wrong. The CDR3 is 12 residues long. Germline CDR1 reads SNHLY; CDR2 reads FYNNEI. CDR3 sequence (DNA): TGTGCCAGCAGGACAGGGGGCTACGAGCAGTACTTC. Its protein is CASRTGGYEQYF.

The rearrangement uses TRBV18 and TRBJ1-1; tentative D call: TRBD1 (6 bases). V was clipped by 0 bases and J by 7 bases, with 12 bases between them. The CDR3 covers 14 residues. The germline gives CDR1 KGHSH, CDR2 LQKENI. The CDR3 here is CASSPPGGAGEAFF. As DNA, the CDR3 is TGTGCCAGCTCACCACCGGGGGGGGCCGGTGAAGCTTTCTTT.

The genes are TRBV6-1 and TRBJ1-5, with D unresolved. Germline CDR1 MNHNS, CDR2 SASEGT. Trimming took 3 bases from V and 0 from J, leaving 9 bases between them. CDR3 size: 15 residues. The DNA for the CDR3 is TGTGCCAGCAGTGACTACAAGGTTAGCAATCAGCCCCAGCATTTT. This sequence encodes CASSDYKVSNQPQHF.

The CDR3 coding sequence is TGTGCCAGCAGTTTAGCCACCTCGCCCCCCAACACTGAAGCTTTCTTT. It is translated as CASSLATSPPNTEAFF. The chain recombines TRBV28 with TRBJ1-1; D gene unclear. In germline, CDR1 is MDHEN, CDR2 SYDVKM. The CDR3 is made up of 16 amino acids. Trimming cost V 2 bases and J 2 bases, with 15 bases left between them.

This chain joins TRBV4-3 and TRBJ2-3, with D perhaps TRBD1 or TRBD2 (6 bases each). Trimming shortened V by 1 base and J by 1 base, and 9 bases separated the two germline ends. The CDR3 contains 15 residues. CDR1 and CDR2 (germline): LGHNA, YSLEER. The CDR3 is CASSQVGGRTDTQYF. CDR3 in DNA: TGCGCCAGCAGCCAAGTAGGGGGGCGCACAGATACGCAGTATTTT.

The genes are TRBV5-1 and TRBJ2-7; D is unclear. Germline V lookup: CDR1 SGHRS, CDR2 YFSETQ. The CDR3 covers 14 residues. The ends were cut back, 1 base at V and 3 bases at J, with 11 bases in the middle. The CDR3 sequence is CASSLIPGNYEQYF. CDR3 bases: TGCGCCAGCAGCTTGATCCCAGGCAACTACGAGCAGTACTTC.

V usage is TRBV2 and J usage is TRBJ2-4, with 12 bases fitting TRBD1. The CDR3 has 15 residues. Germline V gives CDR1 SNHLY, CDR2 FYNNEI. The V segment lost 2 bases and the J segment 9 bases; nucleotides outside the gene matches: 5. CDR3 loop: CASSECGTGGCIQYF. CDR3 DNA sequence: TGTGCCAGCAGTGAATGTGGGACAGGGGGCTGCATTCAGTACTTC.

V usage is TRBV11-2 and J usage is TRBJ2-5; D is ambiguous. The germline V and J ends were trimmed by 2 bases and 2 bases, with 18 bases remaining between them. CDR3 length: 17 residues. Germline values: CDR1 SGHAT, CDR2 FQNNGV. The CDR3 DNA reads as TGTGCCAGCAGCTTACAAGCGAGCCCCGCCGGGCAAGAGACCCAGTACTTC. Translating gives CASSLQASPAGQETQYF. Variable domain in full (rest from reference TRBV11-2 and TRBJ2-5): EAGVAQSPRYKIIEKRQSVAFWCNPISGHATLYWYQQILGQGPKLLIQFQNNGVVDDSQLPKDRFSAERLKGVDSTLKIQPAKLEDSAVYLCASSLQASPAGQETQYFGPGTRLLVL.

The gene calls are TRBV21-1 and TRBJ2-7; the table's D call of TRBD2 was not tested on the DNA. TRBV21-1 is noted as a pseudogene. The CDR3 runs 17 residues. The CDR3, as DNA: TGTGCCAGCGGTACCGATTTGCGTAGCGGGGGCTGCGCCGAGCAGTACTTC. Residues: CASGTDLRSGGCAEQYF.

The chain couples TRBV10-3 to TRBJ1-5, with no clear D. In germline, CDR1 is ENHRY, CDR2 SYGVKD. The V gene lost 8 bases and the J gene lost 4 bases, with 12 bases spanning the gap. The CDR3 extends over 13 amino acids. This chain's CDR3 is CAIAINSNQPQHF. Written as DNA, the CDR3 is TGTGCCATCGCGATAAATTCTAATCAGCCCCAGCATTTT.

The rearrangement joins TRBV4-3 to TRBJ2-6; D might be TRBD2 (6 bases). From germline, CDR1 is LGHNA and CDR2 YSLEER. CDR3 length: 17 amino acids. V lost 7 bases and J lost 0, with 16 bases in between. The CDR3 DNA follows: TGCGCCAGCACCCCGGGGGACTCCTACTCTGGGGCCAACGTCCTGACTTTC. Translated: CASTPGDSYSGANVLTF.

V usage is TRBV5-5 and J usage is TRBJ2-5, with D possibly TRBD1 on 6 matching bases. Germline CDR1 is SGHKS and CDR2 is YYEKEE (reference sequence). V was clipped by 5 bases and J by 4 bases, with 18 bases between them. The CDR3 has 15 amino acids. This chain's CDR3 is CASRDTGLLRETQYF. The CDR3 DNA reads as TGTGCCAGCAGGGATACAGGGTTGCTGCGAGAGACCCAGTACTTC. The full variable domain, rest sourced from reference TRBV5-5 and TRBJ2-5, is DAGVTQSPTHLIKTRGQQVTLRCSPISGHKSVSWYQQVLGQGPQFIFQYYEKEERGRGNFPDRFSARQFPNYSSELNVNALLLGDSALYLCASRDTGLLRETQYFGPGTRLLVL.

CDR3 amino acids: CAYGGRGPQGASLDYGYTF. The CDR3 bases are TGTGCCTACGGCGGGAGGGGGCCGCAGGGGGCTTCTCTCGACTATGGCTACACCTTC. V usage is TRBV30 and J usage is TRBJ1-2, with 8 bases identical to TRBD1. Trimming at V came to 7 bases and at J to 3 bases, leaving 25 bases not matched to a gene. CDR1 is GTSNPN and CDR2 is SVGIG in the germline V gene (reference sequence). The length of the CDR3 is 19 residues.

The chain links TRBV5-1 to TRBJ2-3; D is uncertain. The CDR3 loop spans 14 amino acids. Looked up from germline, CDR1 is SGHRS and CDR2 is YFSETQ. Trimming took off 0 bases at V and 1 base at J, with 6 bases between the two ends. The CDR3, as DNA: TGCGCCAGCAGCTTGGTGTTACGCACAGATACGCAGTATTTT. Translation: CASSLVLRTDTQYF.

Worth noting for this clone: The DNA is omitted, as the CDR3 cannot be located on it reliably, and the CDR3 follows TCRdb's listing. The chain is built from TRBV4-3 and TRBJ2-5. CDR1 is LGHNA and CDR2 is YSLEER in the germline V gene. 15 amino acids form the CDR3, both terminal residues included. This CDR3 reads CVSSQSFGAGYEQYF.

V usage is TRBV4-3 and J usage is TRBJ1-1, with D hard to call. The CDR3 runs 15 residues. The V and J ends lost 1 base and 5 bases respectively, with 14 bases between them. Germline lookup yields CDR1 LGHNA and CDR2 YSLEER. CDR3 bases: TGCGCCAGCAGCCAAGCGCGAATAAGTATAACTGAAGCTTTCTTT. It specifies CASSQARISITEAFF.

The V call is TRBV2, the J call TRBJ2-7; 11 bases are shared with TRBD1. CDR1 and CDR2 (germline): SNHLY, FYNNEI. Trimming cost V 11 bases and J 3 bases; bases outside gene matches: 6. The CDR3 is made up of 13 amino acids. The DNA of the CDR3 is TGTGCCGGGTGGACAGGGGGCCACTACGAGCAGTACTTC. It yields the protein CAGWTGGHYEQYF.

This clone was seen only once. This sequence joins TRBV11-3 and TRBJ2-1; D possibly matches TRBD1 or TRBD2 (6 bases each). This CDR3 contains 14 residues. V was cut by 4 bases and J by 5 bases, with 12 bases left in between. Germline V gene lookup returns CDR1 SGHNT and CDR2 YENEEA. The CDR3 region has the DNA TGTGCCAGCAGCTCGACTAGGGGGAACAATGAGCAGTTCTTC. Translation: CASSSTRGNNEQFF.

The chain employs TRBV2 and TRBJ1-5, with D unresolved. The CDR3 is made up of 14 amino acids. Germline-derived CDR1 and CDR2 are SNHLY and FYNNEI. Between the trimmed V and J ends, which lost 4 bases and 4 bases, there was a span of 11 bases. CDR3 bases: TGTGCCAGCAGTGGTGGGAGGACTAATCAGCCCCAGCATTTT. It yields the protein CASSGGRTNQPQHF.

CDR3 sequence (DNA): TGTGCCAGCAGCGTACAGGGTAATAGTTCACCCCTCCACTTT. Translated: CASSVQGNSSPLHF. The V gene is TRBV9, the J gene TRBJ1-6; D might be TRBD1 (5 bases). Germline values: CDR1 SGDLS, CDR2 YYNGEE. The CDR3 is made up of 14 amino acids. The ends were cut back, 1 base at V and 9 bases at J, with 11 bases in the middle. Supplemented by reference TRBV9 and TRBJ1-6, the full variable domain reads DSGVTQTPKHLITATGQRVTLRCSPRSGDLSVYWYQQSLDQGLQFLIQYYNGEERAKGNILERFSAQQFPDLHSELNLSSLELGDSALYFCASSVQGNSSPLHFGNGTRLTVT.

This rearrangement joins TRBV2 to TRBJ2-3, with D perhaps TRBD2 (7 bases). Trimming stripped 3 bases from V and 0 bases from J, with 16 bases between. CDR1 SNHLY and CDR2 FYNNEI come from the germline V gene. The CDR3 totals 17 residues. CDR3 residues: CASSERWGGTSTDTQYF. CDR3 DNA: TGTGCCAGCAGTGAGCGGTGGGGGGGCACTAGCACAGATACGCAGTATTTT.

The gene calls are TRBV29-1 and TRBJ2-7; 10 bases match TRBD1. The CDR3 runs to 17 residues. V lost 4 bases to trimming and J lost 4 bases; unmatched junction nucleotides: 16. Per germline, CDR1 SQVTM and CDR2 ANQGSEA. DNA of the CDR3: TGCAGCGTTGCGGAGGGACAGGGGACGAAAAACGATTACGAGCAGTACTTC. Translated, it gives CSVAEGQGTKNDYEQYF.

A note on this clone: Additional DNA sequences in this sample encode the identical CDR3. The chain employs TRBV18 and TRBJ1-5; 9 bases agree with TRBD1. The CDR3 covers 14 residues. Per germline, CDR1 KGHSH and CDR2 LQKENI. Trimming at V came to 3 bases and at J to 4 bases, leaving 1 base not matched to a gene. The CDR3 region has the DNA TGTGCCAGCTCACCTGGACAGGGGAATCAGCCCCAGCATTTT. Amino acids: CASSPGQGNQPQHF.

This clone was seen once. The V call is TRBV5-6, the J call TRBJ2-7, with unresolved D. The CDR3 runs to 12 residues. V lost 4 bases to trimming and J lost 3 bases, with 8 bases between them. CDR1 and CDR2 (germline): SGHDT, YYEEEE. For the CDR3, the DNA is TGTGCCAGCAGCACACTCTACTACGAGCAGTACTTC. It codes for CASSTLYYEQYF.

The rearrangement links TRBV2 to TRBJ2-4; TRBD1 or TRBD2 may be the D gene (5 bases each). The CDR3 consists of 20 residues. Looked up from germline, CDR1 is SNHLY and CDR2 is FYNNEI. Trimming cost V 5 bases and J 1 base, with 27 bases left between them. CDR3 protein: CASSTRTRAKTRGAKNIQYF. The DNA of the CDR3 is TGTGCCAGCAGTACTAGGACAAGGGCCAAGACAAGGGGCGCCAAAAACATTCAGTACTTC. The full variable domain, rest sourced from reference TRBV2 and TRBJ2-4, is EPEVTQTPSHQVTQMGQEVILRCVPISNHLYFYWYRQILGQKVEFLVSFYNNEISEKSEIFDDQFSVERPDGSNFTLKIRSTKLEDSAMYFCASSTRTRAKTRGAKNIQYFGAGTRLSVL.

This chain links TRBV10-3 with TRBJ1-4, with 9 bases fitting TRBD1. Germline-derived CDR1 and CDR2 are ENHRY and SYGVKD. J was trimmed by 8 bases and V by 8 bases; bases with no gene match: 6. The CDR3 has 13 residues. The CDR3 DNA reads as TGTGCCATCGGGACAGGGAGAGAGGAAAAACTGTTTTTT. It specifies CAIGTGREEKLFF.

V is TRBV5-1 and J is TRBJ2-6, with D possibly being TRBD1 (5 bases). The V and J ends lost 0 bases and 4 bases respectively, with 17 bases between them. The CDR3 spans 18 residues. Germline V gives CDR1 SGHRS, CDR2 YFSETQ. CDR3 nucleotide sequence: TGCGCCAGCAGCTTGGAAGTCGGCAGCCCAGGGGGGGCCAACGTCCTGACTTTC. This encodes CASSLEVGSPGGANVLTF.

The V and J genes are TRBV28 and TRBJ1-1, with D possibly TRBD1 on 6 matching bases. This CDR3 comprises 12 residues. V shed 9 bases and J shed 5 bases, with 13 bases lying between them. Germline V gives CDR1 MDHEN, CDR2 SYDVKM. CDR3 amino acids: CASTGSWTEAFF. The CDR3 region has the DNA TGTGCCAGTACAGGGTCCTGGACTGAAGCTTTCTTT.